This record concerns one T cell receptor (beta chain) sequence. As handled by the study authors: Using reference gene primer amplification, nucleated cell counts were estimated. Profiling relied on immunoSEQ multiplex PCR, and the TCRdb table lists in-frame clones only, not all of them. That table is the source of V, J and clone size, and D and trimming were worked out from the DNA. The sample consists of around 190,000 clones, 82% of them appearing once. Followed over time, Seattle patients had been enrolled while infection was active. The data belong to a study of blood T cell repertoires in COVID-19. Study-level background: The samples span acute and convalescent COVID-19 from the United States, Italy and Spain.

The germline CDR1 and CDR2 sequences are LNHDA and SQIVND (reference sequence). The V end lost 2 bases, the J end lost 4 bases, and 11 bases lay between the germline ends. This CDR3 has 15 residues. This TCR came from an older woman with COVID-19, enrolled during active disease. The sequenced sample was peripheral blood. The V call is TRBV19, the J call TRBJ2-2; D uncertain. This chain's CDR3 is CASSINPFSTGELFF. The CDR3 region has the DNA TGTGCCAGTAGTATAAACCCTTTTAGCACCGGGGAGCTGTTTTTT.